Listed below are T cell receptor beta chains from one sample, sequenced in a study of OX40 agonist ivuxolimab in advanced cancers. Assay: immunoSEQ multiplex PCR; the TCRdb copy retains only in-frame clones and omits some. The sample contains under 55,000 clones, around 89% of which appear only once. Sample: CD4+ or CD8+ T cells sorted from blood, taken in a trial of the OX40 agonist ivuxolimab. Receptor source: an adult with an advanced solid tumor such as melanoma, head and neck, liver or kidney cancer. Each CDR3 is given without its conserved first and last residue. Clone size is stated in some rows and not others, as once, few, many or a class when expanded.

TRBV7-1	TRBJ2-7	NA	ASSLYSRGTSGRTDGVEQY
TRBV13	TRBJ1-5	once	ASSLARESNQPQH
TRBV4-1	TRBJ1-1	few	ASSQGGQLNTEAF
TRBV25-1	TRBJ1-3	NA	ASSDGNTIY
TRBV2	TRBJ2-7	NA	ATRRLTSVRTTYEQY
TRBV27	TRBJ2-1	NA	ASRGWSSYNEQF
TRBV15	TRBJ1-5	NA	ATSRGLVGGNQPQH
TRBV6-1	TRBJ1-5	NA	ASSEVAASTQPQH
TRBV27	TRBJ2-5	NA	ASSPHPGTGFEKTQY
TRBV5-5	TRBJ2-7	NA	ASSLSWVGAATYEQY
TRBV7-9	TRBJ1-1	NA	ASSPPIRDRGTEAF
TRBV21-1	TRBJ2-2	NA	ASSKGPGGTTELF
TRBV2	TRBJ2-5	NA	ASSRTGLSRETQY
TRBV5-6	TRBJ2-2	NA	ASSLSWGRPGELF
TRBV5-1	TRBJ1-2	NA	ASSFSGALYGYT
TRBV4-1	TRBJ2-2	once	ASSPRRGETGELF
TRBV9	TRBJ2-3	NA	ASSVGDYGSDTQY
TRBV13	TRBJ1-1	NA	ASSFGRSPEAF
TRBV18	TRBJ2-1	NA	ASSPTRLDRGNEQF
TRBV4-1	TRBJ2-1	once	ASSQVVLGDEQF
TRBV28	TRBJ1-5	NA	ASSLGQGFRQPQH
TRBV6-6	TRBJ1-2	NA	ASSYSTGFGYT
TRBV7-9	TRBJ2-7	few	ASSLSSASGLHEQY
TRBV7-9	TRBJ1-2	once	ASSFEGPDT
TRBV5-8	TRBJ2-7	once	ASSWGGGYEQY
TRBV7-7	TRBJ2-1	NA	ASSPSLSSYNEQF
TRBV7-7	TRBJ1-6	NA	ASSLSPLRPLH
TRBV6-1	TRBJ2-2	once	ASSGLAGGGTGELF
TRBV7-9	TRBJ2-7	NA	ASSLLRGWSHEQY
TRBV10-2	TRBJ2-7	NA	ASSDVAGSYEQY
TRBV7-6	TRBJ2-2	NA	ASSLTRGGPKPGELF
TRBV9	TRBJ2-1	NA	ASSVDFEGVGGVIREQF
TRBV15	TRBJ2-7	NA	ATSRDVKQEQY
TRBV19	TRBJ2-5	NA	ASSEQLAFETQY
TRBV5-1	TRBJ2-1	few	ASSLVLGQGDEQF
TRBV7-8	TRBJ1-2	NA	ASSSKGTSNYGYT
TRBV4-2	TRBJ1-1	NA	ASSQDPRGDTEAF
TRBV7-8	TRBJ2-7	NA	ASSPAGYYEQY
TRBV29-1	TRBJ2-1	NA	SVEVGGSYNEQF
TRBV27	TRBJ2-1	NA	ASKMASWGQDEQF
TRBV5-4	TRBJ2-7	NA	ASSWGTSGTYEQY
TRBV10-3	TRBJ2-2	NA	AILPGTSGGQSNTGELF
TRBV7-9	TRBJ2-3	NA	ASSSGTGYTDTQY
TRBV19	TRBJ1-1	NA	ASKKYPGANTEAF
TRBV21-1	TRBJ2-7	NA	ASSAHTRTGPRGYYEQY
TRBV14	TRBJ2-1	NA	ASSQVGGLWF
TRBV2	TRBJ2-2	NA	ASSEGLAGFSGELF
TRBV7-8	TRBJ2-7	NA	ASSYDTGGTDYEQY
TRBV19	TRBJ1-1	NA	ASAFGPLNTEAF
TRBV15	TRBJ2-4	NA	ATSRDILAGTLAKNIQY
TRBV27	TRBJ1-1	NA	ASSRHYNTEAF
TRBV12-5	TRBJ1-2	NA	ASGAPRRELGGYT
TRBV19	TRBJ1-1	NA	ASSIGQNTEVF
TRBV7-9	TRBJ1-2	NA	ASSLGVGLDGYT
TRBV19	TRBJ2-3	NA	ASSIVKGDTQY
TRBV11-2	NA	once	ASSLGYEQF
TRBV5-4	TRBJ2-7	NA	ASSFGTDYYEQY
TRBV29-1	TRBJ2-1	NA	SVAGLAASYNEQF
TRBV6-5	TRBJ2-5	NA	ASSSGDLETQY
TRBV29-1	TRBJ1-1	NA	SAPTLGGNTEAF